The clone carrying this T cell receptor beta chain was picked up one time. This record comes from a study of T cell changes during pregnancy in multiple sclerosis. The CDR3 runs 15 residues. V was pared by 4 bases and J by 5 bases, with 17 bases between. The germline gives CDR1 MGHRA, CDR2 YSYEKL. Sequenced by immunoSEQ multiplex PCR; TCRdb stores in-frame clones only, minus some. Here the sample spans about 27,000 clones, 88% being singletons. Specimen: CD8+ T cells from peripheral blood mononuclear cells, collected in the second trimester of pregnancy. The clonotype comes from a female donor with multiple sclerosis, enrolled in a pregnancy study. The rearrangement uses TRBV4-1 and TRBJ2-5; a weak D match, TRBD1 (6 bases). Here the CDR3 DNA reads TGCGCCAGCAGCCTGCTACAGGGAGTCCGGGAGACCCAGTACTTC. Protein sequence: CASSLLQGVRETQYF.